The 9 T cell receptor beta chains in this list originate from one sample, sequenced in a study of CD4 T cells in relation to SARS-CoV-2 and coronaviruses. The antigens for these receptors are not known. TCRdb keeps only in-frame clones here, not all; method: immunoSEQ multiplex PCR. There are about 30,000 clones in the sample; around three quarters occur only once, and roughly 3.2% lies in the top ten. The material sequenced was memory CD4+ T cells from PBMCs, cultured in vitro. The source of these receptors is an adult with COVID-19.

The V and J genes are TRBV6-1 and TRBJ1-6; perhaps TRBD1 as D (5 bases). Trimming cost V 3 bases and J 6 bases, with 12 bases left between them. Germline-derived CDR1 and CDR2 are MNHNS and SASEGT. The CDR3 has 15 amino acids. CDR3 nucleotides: TGTGCCAGCAGTGACCGACAGAGGGGTAATTCACCCCTCCACTTT. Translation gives CASSDRQRGNSPLHF.

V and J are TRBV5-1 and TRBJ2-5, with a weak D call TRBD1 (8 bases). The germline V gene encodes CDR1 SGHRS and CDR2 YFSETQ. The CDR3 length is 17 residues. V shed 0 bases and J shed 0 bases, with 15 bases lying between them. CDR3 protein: CASSLGYRGRDQETQYF. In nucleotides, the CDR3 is TGCGCCAGCAGCTTGGGGTACAGGGGGAGGGACCAAGAGACCCAGTACTTC. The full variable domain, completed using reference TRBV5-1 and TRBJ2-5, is KAGVTQTPRYLIKTRGQQVTLSCSPISGHRSVSWYQQTPGQGLQFLFEYFSETQRNKGNFPGRFSGRQFSNSRSEMNVSTLELGDSALYLCASSLGYRGRDQETQYFGPGTRLLVL.

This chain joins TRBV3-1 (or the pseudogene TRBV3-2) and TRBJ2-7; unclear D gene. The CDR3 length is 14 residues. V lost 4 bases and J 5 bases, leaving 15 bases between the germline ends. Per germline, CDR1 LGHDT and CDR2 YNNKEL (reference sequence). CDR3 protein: CASSPYLTGNEQYF. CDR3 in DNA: TGTGCCAGCAGCCCTTACTTGACTGGTAACGAGCAGTACTTC.

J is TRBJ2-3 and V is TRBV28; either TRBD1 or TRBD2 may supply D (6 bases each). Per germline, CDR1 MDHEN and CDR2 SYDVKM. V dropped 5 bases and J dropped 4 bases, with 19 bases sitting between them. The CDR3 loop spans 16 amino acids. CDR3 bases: TGTGCCAGCAGTCAGATGACAGGTCCGGGAGCAGATACGCAGTATTTT. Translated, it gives CASSQMTGPGADTQYF.

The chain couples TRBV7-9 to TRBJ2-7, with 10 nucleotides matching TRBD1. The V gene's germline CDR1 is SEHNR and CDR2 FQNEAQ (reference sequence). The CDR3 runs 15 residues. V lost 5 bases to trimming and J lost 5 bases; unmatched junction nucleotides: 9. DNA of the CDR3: TGTGCCAGCAGCGTCGGGAGGACAGGGGGGGACGAGCAGTACTTC. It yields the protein CASSVGRTGGDEQYF.

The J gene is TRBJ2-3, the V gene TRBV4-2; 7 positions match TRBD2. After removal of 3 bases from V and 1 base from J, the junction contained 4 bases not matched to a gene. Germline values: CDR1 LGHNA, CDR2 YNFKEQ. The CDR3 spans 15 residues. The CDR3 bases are TGTGCCAGCAGCCAGGAGCTAGCGGGCACAGATACGCAGTATTTT. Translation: CASSQELAGTDTQYF.

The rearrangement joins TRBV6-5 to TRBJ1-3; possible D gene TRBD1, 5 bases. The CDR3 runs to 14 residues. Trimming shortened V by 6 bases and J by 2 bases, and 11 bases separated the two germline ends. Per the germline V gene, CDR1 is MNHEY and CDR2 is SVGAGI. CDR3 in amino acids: CASSSGKTGNTIYF. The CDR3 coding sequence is TGTGCCAGCAGCTCAGGGAAAACTGGAAACACCATATATTTT.

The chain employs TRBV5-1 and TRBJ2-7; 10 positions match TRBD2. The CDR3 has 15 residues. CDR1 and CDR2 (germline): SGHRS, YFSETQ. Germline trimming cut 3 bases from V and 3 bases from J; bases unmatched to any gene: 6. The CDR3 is CASSSGTSVVYEQYF. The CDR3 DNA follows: TGCGCCAGCAGCTCCGGGACTAGCGTTGTCTACGAGCAGTACTTC.

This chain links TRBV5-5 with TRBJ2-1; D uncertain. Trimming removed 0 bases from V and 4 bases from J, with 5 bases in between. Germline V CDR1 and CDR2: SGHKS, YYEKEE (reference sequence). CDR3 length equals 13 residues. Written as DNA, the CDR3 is TGTGCCAGCAGCTTGGTGAATTACAATGAGCAGTTCTTC. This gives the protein CASSLVNYNEQFF.